The clone carrying this T cell receptor beta chain has at least ten counts. This specimen comes from a study of low-dose radiotherapy and immunotherapy resistance in tumors. Turning to the study itself: Intravenous cyclophosphamide 200 mg/m2 was given every two weeks, one day before radiation and immunotherapy.

Time point: after trial treatment. Treatment specified: LDRT plus nivolumab, ipilimumab, low-dose cyclophosphamide and aspirin (RACIN trial). With TRAV- and TRBV-specific primers, first-strand cDNA was made, covering the alpha and beta chains. TCR amplification ran 15 to 25 PCR cycles using constant-region and V-primer adapter primers. Amplifying the isolated mRNA was done by in vitro transcription. TCRdb reanalysed the reads using MiXCR and keeps one entry per CDR3 protein. The table shows about 84,000 distinct CDR3 sequences, with around 17% occurring only once. The CDR3 covers 15 residues. Germline values: CDR1 SEHNR, CDR2 FQNEAQ (reference sequence). Trimming shortened V by 1 base and J by 0 bases, and 9 bases separated the two germline ends.

This rearrangement joins TRBV7-9 to TRBJ1-1, with D possibly matching TRBD1 (5 bases). The receptor was isolated from a male donor with prostate cancer. The sequenced sample was PBMCs, obtained after low-dose radiotherapy plus immunotherapy. This CDR3 reads CASSLGGVLNTEAFF. In DNA form, the CDR3 reads TGTGCCAGCAGCTTAGGAGGGGTTCTGAACACTGAAGCTTTCTTT.